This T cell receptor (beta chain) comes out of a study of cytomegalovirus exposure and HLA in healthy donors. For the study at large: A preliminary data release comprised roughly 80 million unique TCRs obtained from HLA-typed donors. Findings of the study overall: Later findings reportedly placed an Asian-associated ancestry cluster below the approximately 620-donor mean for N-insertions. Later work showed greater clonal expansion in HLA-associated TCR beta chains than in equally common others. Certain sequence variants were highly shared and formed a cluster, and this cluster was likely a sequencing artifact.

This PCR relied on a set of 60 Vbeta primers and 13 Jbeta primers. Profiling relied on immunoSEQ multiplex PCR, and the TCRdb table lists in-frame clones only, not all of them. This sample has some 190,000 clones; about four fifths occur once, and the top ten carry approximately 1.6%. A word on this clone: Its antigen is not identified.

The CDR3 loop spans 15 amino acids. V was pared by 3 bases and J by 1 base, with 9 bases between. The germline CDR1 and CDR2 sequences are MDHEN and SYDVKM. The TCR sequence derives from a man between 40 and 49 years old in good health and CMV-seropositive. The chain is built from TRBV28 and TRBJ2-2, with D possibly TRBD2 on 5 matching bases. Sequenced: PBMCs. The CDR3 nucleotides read TGTGCCAGCAGTTTGTACGGGGTGAACACCGGGGAGCTGTTTTTT. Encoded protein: CASSLYGVNTGELFF.